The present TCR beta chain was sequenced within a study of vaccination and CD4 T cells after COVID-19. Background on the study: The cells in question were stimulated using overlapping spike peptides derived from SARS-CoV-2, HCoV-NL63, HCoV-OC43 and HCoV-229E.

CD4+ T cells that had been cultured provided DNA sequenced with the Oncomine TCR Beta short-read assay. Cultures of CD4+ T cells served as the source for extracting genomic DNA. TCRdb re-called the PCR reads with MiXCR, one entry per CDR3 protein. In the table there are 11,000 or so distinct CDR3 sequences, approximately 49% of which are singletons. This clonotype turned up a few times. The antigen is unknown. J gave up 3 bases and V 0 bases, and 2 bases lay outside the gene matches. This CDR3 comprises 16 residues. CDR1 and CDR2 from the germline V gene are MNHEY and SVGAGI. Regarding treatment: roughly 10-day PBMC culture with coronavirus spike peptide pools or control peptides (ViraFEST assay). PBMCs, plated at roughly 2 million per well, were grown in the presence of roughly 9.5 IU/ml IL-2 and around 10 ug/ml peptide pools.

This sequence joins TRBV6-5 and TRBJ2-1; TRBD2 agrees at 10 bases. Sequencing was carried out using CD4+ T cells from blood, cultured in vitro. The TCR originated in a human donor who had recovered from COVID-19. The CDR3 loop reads CASSYSGTSDYNEQFF. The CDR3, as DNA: TGTGCCAGCAGTTACTCCGGGACTAGCGACTACAATGAGCAGTTCTTC.